Given below is one TCR beta chain in context. The CDR3 is made up of 13 amino acids. Germline loops: CDR1 MNHEY, CDR2 SMNVEV (reference sequence). V was shortened by 3 bases and J by 2 bases, with 8 bases between the two germline ends. This record belongs to a study of OX40 agonist ivuxolimab in advanced cancers. Study-wide context: In this trial design, patients received ivuxolimab intravenously at 0.01 to 10 mg/kg every 2 weeks.

Using immunoSEQ multiplex PCR, the repertoire was profiled, and TCRdb retains in-frame clones only, with some absent. The sample shows tens of thousands of clones, 75% to 90% of them seen only once. The chain couples TRBV27 to TRBJ2-7; D is possibly TRBD1 (6 bases). The starting material was CD4+ or CD8+ T cells sorted from blood, obtained in a trial of the OX40 agonist ivuxolimab. This sequence originates from an adult with an advanced solid tumor such as melanoma, head and neck, liver or kidney cancer. CDR3 nucleotides: TGTGCCAGCAGTTTGGCAGGGGCCTACGAGCAGTACTTC. It codes for CASSLAGAYEQYF.